This TCR beta chain was profiled in a study of shared clonotypes between healthy human individuals. The germline CDR1 and CDR2 sequences are SNHLY and FYNNEI. This CDR3 has 15 residues. The germline V and J ends were trimmed by 6 bases and 5 bases, with 17 bases remaining between them. Study processing details: Filtering differed for immunoSEQ, which gave only junction sequences without quality scores. Assay used: immunoSEQ multiplex PCR; TCRdb lists only in-frame clones, some missing. For V, J and clone size, that table is used; D and trimming come from the DNA. The sample records almost 700,000 clones, about 90% being singletons. Naivety among CD8 cells was defined by CD45RO negativity and positive CCR7 selection, thereby excluding terminally differentiated effector memory CD45RA+ cells.

Sequencing used naive CD8+ T cells sorted from blood. This receptor was obtained from a man aged 30 to 45 in good health. The chain combines TRBV2 with TRBJ2-1; maybe TRBD2 (5 bases). The CDR3 DNA sequence: TGTGCCAGCAGAGACTACGACCGGGTCAACAATGAGCAGTTCTTC. Amino acid sequence: CASRDYDRVNNEQFF.